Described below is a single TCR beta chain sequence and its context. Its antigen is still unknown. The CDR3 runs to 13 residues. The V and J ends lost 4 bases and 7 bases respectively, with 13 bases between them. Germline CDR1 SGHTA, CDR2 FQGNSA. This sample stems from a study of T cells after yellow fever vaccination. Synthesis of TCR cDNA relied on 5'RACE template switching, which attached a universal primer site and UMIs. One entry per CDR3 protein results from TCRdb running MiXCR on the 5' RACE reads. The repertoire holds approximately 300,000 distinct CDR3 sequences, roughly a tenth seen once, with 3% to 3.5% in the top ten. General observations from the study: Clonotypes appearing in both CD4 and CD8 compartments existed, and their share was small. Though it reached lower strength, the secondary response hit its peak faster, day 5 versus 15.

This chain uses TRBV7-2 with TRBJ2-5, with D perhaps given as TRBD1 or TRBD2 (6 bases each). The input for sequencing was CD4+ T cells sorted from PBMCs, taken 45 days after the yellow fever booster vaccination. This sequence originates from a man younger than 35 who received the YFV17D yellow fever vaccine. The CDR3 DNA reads TGTGCCAGCAGCTCCGGCGGAGGGGGGACCCAGTACTTC. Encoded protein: CASSSGGGGTQYF.